Below are 10 T cell receptor beta chains sequenced from a single sample in a study of T cell changes during pregnancy in multiple sclerosis. The protocol was immunoSEQ multiplex PCR, while the TCRdb copy is restricted to in-frame clones and leaves out a portion. The table records fewer than 12,000 clones, roughly 91% of them present only once. This material consisted of CD8+ T cells from peripheral blood mononuclear cells, taken in the first trimester of pregnancy. The receptors were gathered from a female donor in good health, enrolled as a control in a pregnancy study.

This sequence joins TRBV5-4 and TRBJ2-7; 7 nucleotides match TRBD1. The germline gives CDR1 SGHNT, CDR2 YYREEE (reference sequence). V gave up 5 bases and J gave up 3 bases; unmatched junction bases: 5. The length of the CDR3 is 13 residues. Here the CDR3 reads CASRETGNYEQYF. The CDR3 DNA follows: TGTGCCAGCAGGGAGACAGGGAACTACGAGCAGTACTTC.

A word on this clone: At the DNA level, this CDR3 is encoded by other sequences in the same sample as well. The chain uses TRBV6-4 and TRBJ2-3; 10 bases align to TRBD1. This CDR3 comprises 15 residues. V lost 2 bases and J lost 3; bases outside the gene matches: 2. Looked up from germline, CDR1 is MRHNA and CDR2 is SNTAGT. As DNA, the CDR3 is TGTGCCAGCAGTGACGGACAGGGGGGGACAGATACGCAGTATTTT. It encodes CASSDGQGGTDTQYF.

J is TRBJ1-2 and V is TRBV30, with D perhaps TRBD1 (5 bases). Germline CDR1 GTSNPN, CDR2 SVGIG (reference sequence). With 2 bases removed from V and 3 bases from J, the gap between germline ends came to 10 bases. This CDR3 region has 13 residues. The CDR3 is CAWSKGRDYGYTF. The CDR3 DNA is TGTGCCTGGAGTAAGGGCAGGGACTATGGCTACACCTTC.

The CDR3 spells CASSSARYSYEQYF. CDR3 in DNA: TGTGCCAGCAGCAGCGCCCGATACTCCTACGAGCAGTACTTC. The V gene is TRBV7-2, the J gene TRBJ2-7, with D hard to call. V lost 5 bases and J lost 0, with 11 bases in between. This CDR3 is 14 amino acids long. From germline, CDR1 is SGHTA and CDR2 FQGNSA.

This chain connects TRBV5-4 to TRBJ1-2, with 7 bases aligning to TRBD1. The germline V gene encodes CDR1 SGHNT and CDR2 YYREEE (reference sequence). CDR3 length equals 14 residues. V trimming: 0 bases; J trimming: 8 bases; junction bases outside the gene matches: 7. DNA for the CDR3: TGTGCCAGCAGCTTGGACGCCGGGACAGAAGGCTACACCTTC. Translation: CASSLDAGTEGYTF.

J is TRBJ2-7 and V is TRBV18; possible D gene TRBD1, 9 bases. The germline V and J ends were trimmed by 6 bases and 5 bases, with 20 bases remaining between them. The CDR3 is 15 amino acids. Germline V lookup: CDR1 KGHSH, CDR2 LQKENI. The CDR3 region is CASSRGGTGIDEQYF. The CDR3 DNA reads TGTGCCAGCTCGCGCGGGGGGACAGGGATTGACGAGCAGTACTTC.

The CDR3, as DNA: TGTGCCAGCAGCCCAACGACAGGCGGAGATAACTATGGCTACACCTTC. Protein product: CASSPTTGGDNYGYTF. The V and J genes are TRBV7-8 and TRBJ1-2; TRBD1 might be the D (6 bases). The germline V and J ends were trimmed by 5 bases and 1 base, with 17 bases remaining between them. There are 16 residues in the CDR3. The V gene's germline CDR1 is SGHVS and CDR2 FQNEAQ.

The rearrangement uses TRBV7-9 and TRBJ1-3, with TRBD1 matching 8 bases. CDR3 length: 16 residues. Germline V gene sequence: CDR1 SEHNR, CDR2 FQNEAQ (reference sequence). V gave up 6 bases and J gave up 8 bases; unmatched junction bases: 15. The CDR3 region is CASRRTGQGTRDTIYF. In nucleotides, the CDR3 is TGTGCCAGCAGGCGAACCGGACAGGGAACTCGAGACACCATATATTTT.

This clone ranks as large (0.1 to 1%). The genes are TRBV4-2 and TRBJ1-3; unclear D gene. Trimming shortened V by 1 base and J by 0 bases, and 16 bases separated the two germline ends. Germline assignment: CDR1 LGHNA and CDR2 YNFKEQ. CDR3 length: 18 amino acids. CDR3 in amino acids: CASSQGYRSGISGNTIYF. CDR3 DNA: TGTGCCAGCAGCCAAGGGTACAGATCAGGTATCTCTGGAAACACCATATATTTT.

J is TRBJ2-3 and V is TRBV27; 8 bases map to TRBD1. V lost 10 bases and J lost 4; bases outside the gene matches: 4. The CDR3 runs to 12 residues. Germline V gene data show CDR1 as MNHEY and CDR2 as SMNVEV (reference sequence). DNA for the CDR3: TGTGCCATCGGACAGGGCTCAGATACGCAGTATTTT. It codes for CAIGQGSDTQYF.